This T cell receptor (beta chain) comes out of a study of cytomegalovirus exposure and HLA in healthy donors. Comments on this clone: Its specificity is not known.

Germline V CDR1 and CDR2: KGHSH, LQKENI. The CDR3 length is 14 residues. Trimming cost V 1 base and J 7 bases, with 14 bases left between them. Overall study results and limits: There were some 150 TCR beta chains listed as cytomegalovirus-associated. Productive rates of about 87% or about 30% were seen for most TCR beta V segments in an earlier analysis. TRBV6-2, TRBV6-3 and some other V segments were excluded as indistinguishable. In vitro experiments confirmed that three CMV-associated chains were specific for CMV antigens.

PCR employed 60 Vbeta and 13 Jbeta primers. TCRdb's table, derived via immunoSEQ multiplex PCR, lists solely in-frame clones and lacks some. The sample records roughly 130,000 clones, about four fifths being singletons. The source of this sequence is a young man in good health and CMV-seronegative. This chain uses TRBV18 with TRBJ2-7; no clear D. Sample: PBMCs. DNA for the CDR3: TGTGCCAGCTCACCACTAGCCTCCTCAAAAGAGCAGTACTTC. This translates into CASSPLASSKEQYF.